This T cell receptor (beta chain) was documented in a study of T cell responses to AZD1222 COVID-19 vaccine. Overall study findings and caveats: Across the whole spike, CD4 TCRs peaked at regions 160-218 and 743-854. Recipients of two AZD1222 doses showed rising Spike-specific TCR breadth and depth. Repertoire sampling happened only post peak T cell response.

Only one count was recorded for this clone. Its antigen is unidentified. Clones were read by immunoSEQ multiplex PCR, and TCRdb kept only the in-frame ones, dropping some. The repertoire has some 200,000 clones, roughly 94% of them found once; the top ten carry 1.7%. The CDR3 sequence is 15 residues long. Germline CDR1 and CDR2: LNHDA and SQIVND (reference sequence). Between the trimmed V and J ends, which lost 10 bases and 1 base, there was a span of 17 bases. The TCR sequence derives from an adult who received the MenACWY meningococcal vaccine as a control. V and J are TRBV19 and TRBJ1-5; the D gene is possibly TRBD1 (6 bases). The source was peripheral blood, collected 28 days after the second dose of the MenACWY control vaccine. The CDR3 region is CATAAGTSSNQPQHF. The CDR3 DNA sequence: TGTGCCACCGCCGCCGGGACATCGAGCAATCAGCCCCAGCATTTT.